This entry concerns a single T cell receptor (beta chain). The data belong to a study of control samples from healthy donors and cancer patients. Sequencing used immunoSEQ multiplex PCR; TCRdb keeps in-frame clones, though not all of them. The table includes some 130,000 clones, around 93% detected once. Germline V gene sequence: CDR1 LNHDA, CDR2 SQIVND (reference sequence). There are 15 residues in the CDR3. V lost 7 bases, J lost 4 bases, and 16 bases lay in between. The specimen sequenced was blood. The TCR was taken from a man between 18 and 29 years old in good health. This chain joins TRBV19 and TRBJ1-4; D may be TRBD1 (5 bases). The CDR3 nucleotides are TGTGCCAGTACCCCTCGGGACCGCCGTAATGAAAAACTGTTTTTT. It codes for CASTPRDRRNEKLFF.